This T cell receptor beta chain was sequenced in a study of identical twins. This CDR3 is built from 11 residues. V lost 5 bases to trimming and J lost 6 bases, with 4 bases between them. CDR1 ENHRY and CDR2 SYGVKD come from the germline V gene. MiXCR, applied by TCRdb to the 5' RACE reads, yields one record per CDR3 protein. The sample comprises a few hundred thousand distinct CDR3 sequences, roughly 26% of which are singletons, and just under 3% rests with the top ten. The data were also submitted as part of a second study, on T cells expressing NK-cell markers. In that study: In several experiments, an anti-gamma-delta TCR antibody restricted sorting to alpha-beta TCR T cells.

Material: CD4+ T cells sorted from blood. The source is a woman aged 18-29 years in good health. The chain carries TRBV10-3 and TRBJ2-2, with D hard to call. CDR3 nucleotides: TGTGCCATCAGTATAGCCGGGGAGCTGTTTTTT. Amino acid sequence: CAISIAGELFF.